This T cell receptor (beta chain) was found in a study of T cell clones after liver transplantation. Study-wide background: Subjects received no induction therapy and standard immunosuppression until randomization at 12-24 months post-transplant. Tolerant meant at least one year fully off immunosuppression without liver enzymes above twice normal. Study findings and constraints: A larger donor-reactive than third-party decline suggested partial antigen-specific deletion.

About this clone: Its antigen is unidentified.

The table came from immunoSEQ multiplex PCR; TCRdb's copy has only in-frame clones and leaves some out. Here the sample spans 70,000 to 85,000 clones, 80% being singletons. The CDR3 consists of 14 residues. The germline V gene has CDR1 SGHDT and CDR2 YYEEEE. Losses at the gene ends were 2 bases for V and 6 bases for J; bases not matched to a gene: 5. V is TRBV5-6 and J is TRBJ1-5; 7 bases align to TRBD1. This TCR was sampled from a human donor who received a liver transplant. This specimen consisted of CD4+ T cells from blood, obtained before liver transplant. The DNA for the CDR3 is TGTGCCAGCAGCTTAGGGGGCCCATCTCAGCCCCAGCATTTT. Amino acid sequence: CASSLGGPSQPQHF.